One and the same sample provided the 17 T cell receptor beta chains below, sequenced in a study of blood T cell repertoires in COVID-19. Sequencing used immunoSEQ multiplex PCR; TCRdb keeps in-frame clones, though not all of them. The sample records 200,000 to 250,000 clones, around nine tenths being singletons. The sample comprised PBMCs or T cells enriched from blood (not recorded which). The source of these receptors is a woman aged 30 to 39 who had been exposed to COVID-19.

V is TRBV14 and J is TRBJ1-4; TRBD1 agrees at 8 bases. This CDR3 is built from 13 residues. Germline lookup yields CDR1 SGHDN and CDR2 FVKESK. J gave up 6 bases and V 8 bases, and 5 bases lay outside the gene matches. In DNA, the CDR3 is TGTGCCAGCCGGCAGACAGGGGATGAAAAACTGTTTTTT. This sequence encodes CASRQTGDEKLFF. Using reference TRBV14 and TRBJ1-4 for the parts outside the CDR3, the full variable domain is EAGVTQFPSHSVIEKGQTVTLRCDPISGHDNLYWYRRVMGKEIKFLLHFVKESKQDESGMPNNRFLAERTGGTYSTLKVQPAELEDSGVYFCASRQTGDEKLFFGSGTQLSVL.

The CDR3 is CASSVGSYGYTF. The DNA for the CDR3 is TGTGCCAGCAGCGTAGGGAGTTATGGCTACACCTTC. The chain employs TRBV9 and TRBJ1-2; D is uncertain. Germline V gene sequence: CDR1 SGDLS, CDR2 YYNGEE. The CDR3 contains 12 residues. V lost 0 bases, J lost 5 bases, and 5 bases lay in between.

The DNA for the CDR3 is TGCGCCAGCAGCCAAGATTCAGGGAAGAAGGGCTACACCTTC. Translated, it gives CASSQDSGKKGYTF. The chain links TRBV4-1 to TRBJ1-2; D is perhaps TRBD1 (5 bases). The V and J ends lost 0 bases and 8 bases respectively, with 13 bases between them. The germline V gene encodes CDR1 MGHRA and CDR2 YSYEKL. The CDR3 length is 14 residues.

This chain uses TRBV5-4 with TRBJ1-3; D is undetermined. Trimming left V 4 bases short and J 2 bases short, with 16 bases between. Germline loops: CDR1 SGHNT, CDR2 YYREEE (reference sequence). The CDR3 contains 16 residues. The CDR3 bases are TGTGCCAGCAGCCTGGGGTTGTCAGGCCCTGGAAACACCATATATTTT. Amino acid sequence: CASSLGLSGPGNTIYF.

This clone was seen only once. The V and J genes are TRBV2 and TRBJ1-2; TRBD1 is a possible D gene (5 bases). Germline loops: CDR1 SNHLY, CDR2 FYNNEI. This CDR3 is 14 amino acids long. Trimming left V 2 bases short and J 4 bases short, with 11 bases between. The CDR3, as DNA: TGTGCCAGCAGTGAACCACAGGTTGGCTATGGCTACACCTTC. It is translated as CASSEPQVGYGYTF.

This chain uses TRBV7-2 with TRBJ2-1; 7 nucleotides match TRBD2. The CDR3 spans 17 residues. CDR1 and CDR2 (germline): SGHTA, FQGNSA. V was pared by 1 base and J by 2 bases, with 8 bases of the junction left unmatched. CDR3 bases: TGTGCCAGCAGCTTAGGTGGGAGGGCCCGTACCTACAATGAGCAGTTCTTC. Protein sequence: CASSLGGRARTYNEQFF.

This clone is a singleton in its sample. J is TRBJ1-2 and V is TRBV28, with 11 bases lining up with TRBD1. Germline-derived CDR1 and CDR2 are MDHEN and SYDVKM. The ends lost 5 bases at V and 8 bases at J; junction bases unmatched: 16. This CDR3 spans 17 amino acids. The CDR3 reads CASSPPGGTGGLLGYTF. In DNA form, the CDR3 reads TGTGCCAGCAGTCCTCCGGGCGGGACAGGGGGACTCTTGGGCTACACCTTC.

This chain links TRBV5-6 with TRBJ1-1, with 7 bases fitting TRBD1. Germline V gene data show CDR1 as SGHDT and CDR2 as YYEEEE. The CDR3 has 18 amino acids. V shed 3 bases, J shed 6 bases, and the junction held 20 bases outside the gene matches. The CDR3 region is CASSSGTGTAWYGAEAFF. CDR3 DNA sequence: TGTGCCAGCAGCTCGGGTACCGGGACAGCGTGGTACGGAGCTGAAGCTTTCTTT.

J is TRBJ1-5 and V is TRBV28; D is undetermined. The CDR3 has 13 amino acids. Germline-derived CDR1 and CDR2 are MDHEN and SYDVKM. V lost 3 bases and J lost 7, with 10 bases in between. As DNA, the CDR3 is TGTGCCAGCAGTTTGCGTTGGTCCCAGCCCCAGCATTTT. Translating it yields CASSLRWSQPQHF.

V gene TRBV27 combines with J gene TRBJ2-7; TRBD2 matches 10 bases. The CDR3 runs 15 residues. The V gene's germline CDR1 is MNHEY and CDR2 SMNVEV (reference sequence). Trimming took 1 base from V and 2 from J; bases not matched to a gene: 2. CDR3 in DNA: TGTGCCAGCAGTTTATGGCTAGCGGGAGCCTACGAGCAGTACTTC. As protein: CASSLWLAGAYEQYF.

With regard to this clone: At the DNA level, this CDR3 is encoded by other sequences in the same sample as well. J is TRBJ1-2 and V is TRBV10-2; maybe TRBD1 (6 bases). Per the germline V gene, CDR1 is WSHSY and CDR2 is SAAADI. V lost 6 bases to trimming and J lost 2 bases, with 7 bases between them. The CDR3 totals 12 residues. CDR3 coding DNA: TGCGCCAGCAGAGACAGGAACTATGGCTACACCTTC. Its protein product is CASRDRNYGYTF.

The chain is built from TRBV11-2 and TRBJ1-5; D is unresolved. Germline lookup yields CDR1 SGHAT and CDR2 FQNNGV. The CDR3 consists of 14 residues. V lost 2 bases to trimming and J lost 4 bases, with 9 bases between them. The CDR3 DNA reads as TGTGCCAGCAGCTTACGGGGAGGGAATCAGCCCCAGCATTTT. Its protein product is CASSLRGGNQPQHF.

The chain is built from TRBV28 and TRBJ1-2, with 12 bases fitting TRBD1. Germline values: CDR1 MDHEN, CDR2 SYDVKM. Trimming cost V 5 bases and J 8 bases; bases outside gene matches: 9. The CDR3 sequence is 15 residues long. CDR3 DNA sequence: TGTGCCAGCAGTGTACCCGGGACAGGGGGCCGAGGCTACACCTTC. Protein sequence: CASSVPGTGGRGYTF.

The V and J genes are TRBV11-2 and TRBJ2-3; D possibly corresponds to TRBD1 (5 bases). The CDR3 covers 14 residues. The germline gives CDR1 SGHAT, CDR2 FQNNGV. V lost 3 bases to trimming and J lost 2 bases, with 9 bases between them. CDR3 region: CASSLGRDTDTQYF. The CDR3 DNA follows: TGTGCCAGCAGCTTGGGCAGGGACACAGATACGCAGTATTTT.

The chain has TRBV28 and TRBJ1-2; D may be TRBD1 (6 bases). From germline, CDR1 is MDHEN and CDR2 SYDVKM. The CDR3 is 15 residues long. Trimming pared 6 bases from V and 5 bases from J, leaving 19 bases between. CDR3 DNA: TGTGCCAGCAGCTTTACAGGGAGGGTGGAGTATGGCTACACCTTC. Translating gives CASSFTGRVEYGYTF.

The chain joins TRBV28 to TRBJ2-2; 8 bases agree with TRBD2. Trimming took 6 bases from V and 7 from J; bases not matched to a gene: 13. Germline assignment: CDR1 MDHEN and CDR2 SYDVKM. The CDR3 consists of 16 residues. The CDR3 sequence: CASSYSGSRGSGELFF. The CDR3 coding sequence is TGTGCCAGCAGCTACAGCGGGAGCCGCGGGAGCGGGGAGCTGTTTTTT.

The rearrangement links TRBV15 to TRBJ2-7; 12 bases fit TRBD2. Trimming at V came to 0 bases and at J to 2 bases, leaving 8 bases not matched to a gene. Germline values: CDR1 LNHNV, CDR2 YYDKDF (reference sequence). The CDR3 loop spans 18 amino acids. The CDR3, as DNA: TGTGCCACCAGCAGAGATGCCCCGGCTAGCGGGAGGGCCTACGAGCAGTACTTC. This encodes CATSRDAPASGRAYEQYF.